This T cell receptor beta chain originates from a study of blood T cell repertoires in COVID-19 (dated by TCRdb to about 2020). A note on the overall study: Samples covering the acute and convalescent phases of COVID-19 were provided by collaborators in the United States, Italy and Spain. The sample metadata nearly always contained a de-identified subject ID, COVID-19 status, age in years and sex. The dataset comprised deeply sampled blood TCRbeta repertoires from subjects exposed to, actively infected with, or recovered from COVID-19. The samples were drawn from the first 160 participants of the ongoing ImmuneRACE study and from under 1,500 subjects provided by 6 global collaborators. The prospective study material was composed of cDNA or gDNA derived from T cells, B-cell-depleted T cells, or PBMCs. The repertoires were released in a freely available public database meant as a resource for research on the immune response to SARS-CoV-2. Where available, HLA class I and class II types were taken from metadata supplied by the sample provider and were not determined by assay-based typing.

Measured from the cysteine to the phenylalanine, the CDR3 is 14 residues long. The CDR3 DNA has 42 bases and is translated from base 1. CDR1 SGHRS and CDR2 YFSETQ are derived from the germline V gene. V is cut by 1 base and J by 2 bases, and the space between the germline ends is 8 bases. Whole blood was collected in K2EDTA tubes by collaborating institutions according to the institutions' own protocols. Collaborator samples were shipped for TCRbeta analysis as frozen whole blood, isolated PBMCs, or DNA extracted from either sample type. What the authors observed across the whole study: The quantity of clinical and demographic metadata differed by source and by participant and was supplied without curation.

TCRbeta CDR3 regions were amplified from genomic DNA by means of the immunoSEQ Assay, a bias-controlled multiplex PCR. Per the source publication's procedure: The number of nucleated cells in each sample was estimated by amplification of reference gene primers within the assay. To quantify the absolute abundance of each unique TCRbeta CDR3 rearrangement, sequence reads were collapsed and filtered. Productive Simpson clonality was computed per sample as the square root of Simpson's diversity index over productive rearrangements. What TCRdb holds here is the immuneACCESS table cut down to in-frame rearrangements. Part of the clones is not present; checked against another copy, under half of the missing clones reflect an unresolved V gene, and the others are unexplained. That table furnishes V, J and clone size, whereas the DNA furnished D and trimming. A total of about 670,000 clones appear in this sample, just under 90% of them only once. The biggest ten clones account for around 0.3% of the sample.

Of note for this clone: Its binding antigen is unknown. Qualities for individual bases were not recorded, and no much larger clone is one base off.

Sequencing input: peripheral blood. The chain links TRBV5-1 with TRBJ2-3; the D gene is perhaps TRBD2, on 5 matching bases. This sequence originates from a woman between 18 and 29 years old with acute or convalescent COVID-19. The sequence in DNA is TGCGCCAGCAGCTTGCGGGGTTTCACAGATACGCAGTATTTT. It is translated as CASSLRGFTDTQYF. Full variable domain (CDR3 extended with the reference TRBV5-1 and TRBJ2-3 proteins): KAGVTQTPRYLIKTRGQQVTLSCSPISGHRSVSWYQQTPGQGLQFLFEYFSETQRNKGNFPGRFSGRQFSNSRSEMNVSTLELGDSALYLCASSLRGFTDTQYFGPGTRLTVL.